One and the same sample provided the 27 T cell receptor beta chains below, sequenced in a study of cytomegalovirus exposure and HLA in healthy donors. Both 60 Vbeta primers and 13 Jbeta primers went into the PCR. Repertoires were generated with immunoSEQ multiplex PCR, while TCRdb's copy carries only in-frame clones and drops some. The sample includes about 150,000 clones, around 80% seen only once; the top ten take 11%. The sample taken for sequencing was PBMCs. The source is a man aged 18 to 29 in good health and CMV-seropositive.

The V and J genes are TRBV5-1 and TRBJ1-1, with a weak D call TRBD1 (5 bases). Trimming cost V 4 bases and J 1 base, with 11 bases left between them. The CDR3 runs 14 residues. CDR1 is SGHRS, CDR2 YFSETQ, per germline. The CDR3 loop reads CASSTDGQNTEAFF. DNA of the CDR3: TGCGCCAGCAGCACAGACGGACAGAACACTGAAGCTTTCTTT.

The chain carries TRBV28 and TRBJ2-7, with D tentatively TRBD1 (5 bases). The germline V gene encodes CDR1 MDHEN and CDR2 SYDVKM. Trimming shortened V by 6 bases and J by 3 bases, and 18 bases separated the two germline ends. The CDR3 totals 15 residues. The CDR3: CASSPPGEGDYEQYF. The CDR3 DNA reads TGTGCCAGCAGCCCCCCGGGCGAAGGGGACTACGAGCAGTACTTC.

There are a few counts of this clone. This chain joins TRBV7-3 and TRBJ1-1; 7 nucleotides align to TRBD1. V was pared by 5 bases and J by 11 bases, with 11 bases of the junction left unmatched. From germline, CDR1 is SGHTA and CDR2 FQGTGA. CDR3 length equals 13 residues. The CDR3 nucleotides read TGTGCCAGCAGCGCGAATGCGGGACAGTGGGCTTTCTTT. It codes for CASSANAGQWAFF.

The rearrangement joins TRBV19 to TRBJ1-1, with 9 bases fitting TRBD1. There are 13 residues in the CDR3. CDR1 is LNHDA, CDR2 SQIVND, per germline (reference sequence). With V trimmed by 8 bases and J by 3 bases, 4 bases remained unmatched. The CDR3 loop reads CASGDRDDTEAFF. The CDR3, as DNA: TGTGCCAGTGGGGACAGGGACGACACTGAAGCTTTCTTT.

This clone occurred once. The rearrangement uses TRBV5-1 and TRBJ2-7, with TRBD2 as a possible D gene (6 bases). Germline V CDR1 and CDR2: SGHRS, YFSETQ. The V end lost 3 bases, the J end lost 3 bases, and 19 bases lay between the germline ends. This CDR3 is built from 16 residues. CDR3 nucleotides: TGCGCCAGCAGCTGGTCCGGGGGTACAATTAGCTACGAGCAGTACTTC. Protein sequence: CASSWSGGTISYEQYF.

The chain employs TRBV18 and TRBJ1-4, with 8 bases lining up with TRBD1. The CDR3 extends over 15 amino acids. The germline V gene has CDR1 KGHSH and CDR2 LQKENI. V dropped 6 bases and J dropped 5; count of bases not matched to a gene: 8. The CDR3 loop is CASSVGQVMNEKLFF. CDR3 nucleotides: TGTGCCAGCTCGGTGGGACAGGTCATGAATGAAAAACTGTTTTTT.

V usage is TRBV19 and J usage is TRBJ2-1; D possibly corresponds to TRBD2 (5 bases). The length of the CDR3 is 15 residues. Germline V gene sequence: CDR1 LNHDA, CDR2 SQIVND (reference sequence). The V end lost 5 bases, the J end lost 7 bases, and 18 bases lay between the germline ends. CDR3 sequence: CASSPSGWGRNEQFF. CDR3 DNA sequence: TGTGCCAGTAGTCCGTCGGGATGGGGAAGAAATGAGCAGTTCTTC.

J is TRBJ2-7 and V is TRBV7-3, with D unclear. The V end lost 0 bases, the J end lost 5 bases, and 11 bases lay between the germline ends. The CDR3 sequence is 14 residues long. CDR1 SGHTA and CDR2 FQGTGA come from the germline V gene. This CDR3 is CASSLTVGDHEQYF. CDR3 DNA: TGTGCCAGCAGCTTAACAGTGGGCGACCACGAGCAGTACTTC.

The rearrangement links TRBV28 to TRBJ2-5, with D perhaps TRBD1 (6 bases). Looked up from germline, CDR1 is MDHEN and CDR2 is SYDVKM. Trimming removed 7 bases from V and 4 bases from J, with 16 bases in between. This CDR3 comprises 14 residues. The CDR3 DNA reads TGTGCCAGCACCTTTAGGGGGTTTACAGAGACCCAGTACTTC. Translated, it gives CASTFRGFTETQYF.

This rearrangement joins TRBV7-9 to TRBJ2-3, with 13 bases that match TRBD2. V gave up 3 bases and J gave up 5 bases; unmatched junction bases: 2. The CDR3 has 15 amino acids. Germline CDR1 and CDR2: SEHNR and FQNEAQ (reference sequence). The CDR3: CASSFTSGRGDTQYF. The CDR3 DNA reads TGTGCCAGCAGCTTCACTAGCGGGAGGGGAGATACGCAGTATTTT.

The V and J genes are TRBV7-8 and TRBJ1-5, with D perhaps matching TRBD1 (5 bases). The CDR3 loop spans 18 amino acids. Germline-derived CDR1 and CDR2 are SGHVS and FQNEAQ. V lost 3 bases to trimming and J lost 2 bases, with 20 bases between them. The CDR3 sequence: CASSLDIRASQGNQPQHF. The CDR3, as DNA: TGTGCCAGCAGCTTGGACATCAGGGCCAGCCAGGGCAATCAGCCCCAGCATTTT.

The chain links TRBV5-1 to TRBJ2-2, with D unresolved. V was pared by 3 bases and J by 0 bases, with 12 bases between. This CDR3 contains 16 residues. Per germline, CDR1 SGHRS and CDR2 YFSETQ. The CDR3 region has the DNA TGCGCCAGCAGCTCTCGAGCAGGTGCGAACACCGGGGAGCTGTTTTTT. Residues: CASSSRAGANTGELFF.

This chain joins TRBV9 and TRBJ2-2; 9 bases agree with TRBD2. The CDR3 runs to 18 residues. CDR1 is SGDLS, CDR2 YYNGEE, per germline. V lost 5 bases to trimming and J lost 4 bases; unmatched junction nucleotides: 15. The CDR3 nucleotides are TGTGCCAGCAGTCCCCTCCCTGGCGGGAGGGCCCTCACCGGGGAGCTGTTTTTT. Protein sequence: CASSPLPGGRALTGELFF.

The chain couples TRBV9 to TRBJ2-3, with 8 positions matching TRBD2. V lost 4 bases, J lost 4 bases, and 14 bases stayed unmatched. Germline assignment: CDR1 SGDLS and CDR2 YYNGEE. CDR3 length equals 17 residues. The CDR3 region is CASSLHTGGGSSDTQYF. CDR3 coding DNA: TGTGCCAGCAGCTTACACACGGGGGGGGGCTCGTCAGATACGCAGTATTTT.

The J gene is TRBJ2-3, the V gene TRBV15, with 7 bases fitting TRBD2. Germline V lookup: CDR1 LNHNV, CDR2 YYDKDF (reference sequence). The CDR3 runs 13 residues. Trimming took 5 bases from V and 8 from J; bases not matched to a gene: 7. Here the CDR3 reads CATSPRSGGTQYF. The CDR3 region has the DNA TGTGCCACCAGCCCTCGATCGGGGGGTACGCAGTATTTT.

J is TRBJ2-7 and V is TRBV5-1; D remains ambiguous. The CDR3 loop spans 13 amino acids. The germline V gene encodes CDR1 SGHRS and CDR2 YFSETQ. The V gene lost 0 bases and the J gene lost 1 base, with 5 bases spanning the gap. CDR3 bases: TGCGCCAGCAGCTTGGGACAATCCTACGAGCAGTACTTC. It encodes CASSLGQSYEQYF.

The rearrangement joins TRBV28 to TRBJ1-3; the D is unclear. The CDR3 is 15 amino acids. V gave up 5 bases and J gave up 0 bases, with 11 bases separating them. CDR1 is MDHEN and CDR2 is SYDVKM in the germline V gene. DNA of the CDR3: TGTGCCAGCAGTGAGATAGTAAGCTCTGGAAACACCATATATTTT. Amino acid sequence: CASSEIVSSGNTIYF.

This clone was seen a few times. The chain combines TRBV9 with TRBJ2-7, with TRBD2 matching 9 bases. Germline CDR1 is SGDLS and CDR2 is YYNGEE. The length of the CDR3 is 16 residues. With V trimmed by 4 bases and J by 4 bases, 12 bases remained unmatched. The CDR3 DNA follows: TGTGCCAGCAGCCCCCCTAGCGGGGAGAGGACTTACGAGCAGTACTTC. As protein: CASSPPSGERTYEQYF.

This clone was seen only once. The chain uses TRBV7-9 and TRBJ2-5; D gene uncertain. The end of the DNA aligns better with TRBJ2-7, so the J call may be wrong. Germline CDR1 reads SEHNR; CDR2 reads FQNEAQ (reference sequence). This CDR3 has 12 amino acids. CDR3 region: CASSLVLYEQYF. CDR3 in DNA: TGTGCCAGCAGCTTAGTTCTCTACGAGCAGTACTTC.

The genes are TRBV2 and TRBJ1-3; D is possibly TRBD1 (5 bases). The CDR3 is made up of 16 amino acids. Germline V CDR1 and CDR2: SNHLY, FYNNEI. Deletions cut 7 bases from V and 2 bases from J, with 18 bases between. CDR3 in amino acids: CASTRPGTAPGNTIYF. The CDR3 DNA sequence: TGTGCCAGCACCAGACCGGGGACTGCACCTGGAAACACCATATATTTT.

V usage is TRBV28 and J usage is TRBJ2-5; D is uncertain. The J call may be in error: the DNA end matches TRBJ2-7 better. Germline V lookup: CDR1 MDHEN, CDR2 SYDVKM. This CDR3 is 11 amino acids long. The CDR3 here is CASSYYYEQYF. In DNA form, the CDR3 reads TGTGCCAGCAGTTACTATTACGAGCAGTACTTC.

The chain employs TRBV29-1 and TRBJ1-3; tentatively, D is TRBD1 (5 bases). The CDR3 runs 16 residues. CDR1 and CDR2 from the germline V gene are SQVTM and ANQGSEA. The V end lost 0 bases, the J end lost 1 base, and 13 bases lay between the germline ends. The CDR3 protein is CSVEDRGVWSGNTIYF. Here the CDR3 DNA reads TGCAGCGTTGAAGATCGGGGGGTTTGGTCTGGAAACACCATATATTTT.

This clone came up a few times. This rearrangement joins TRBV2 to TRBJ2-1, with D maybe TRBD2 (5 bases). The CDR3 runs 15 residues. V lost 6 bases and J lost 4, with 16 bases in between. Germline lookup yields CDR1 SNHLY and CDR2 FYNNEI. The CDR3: CASRSGAVTYNEQFF. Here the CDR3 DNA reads TGTGCCAGCAGGTCAGGAGCGGTTACTTACAATGAGCAGTTCTTC.

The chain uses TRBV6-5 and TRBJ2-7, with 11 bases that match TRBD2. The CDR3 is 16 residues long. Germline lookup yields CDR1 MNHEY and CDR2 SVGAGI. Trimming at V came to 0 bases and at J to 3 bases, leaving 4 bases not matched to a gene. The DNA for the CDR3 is TGTGCCAGCAGTTACTCCTCGGGACTAGCGGACTACGAGCAGTACTTC. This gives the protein CASSYSSGLADYEQYF.

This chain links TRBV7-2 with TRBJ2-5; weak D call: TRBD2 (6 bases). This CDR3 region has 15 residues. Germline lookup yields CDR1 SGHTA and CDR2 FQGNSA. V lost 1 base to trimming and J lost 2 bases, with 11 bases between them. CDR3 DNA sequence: TGTGCCAGCAGCTTAGTAGGTAGCGGACAAGAGACCCAGTACTTC. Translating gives CASSLVGSGQETQYF. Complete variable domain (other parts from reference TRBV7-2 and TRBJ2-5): GAGVSQSPSNKVTEKGKDVELRCDPISGHTALYWYRQSLGQGLEFLIYFQGNSAPDKSGLPSDRFSAERTGGSVSTLTIQRTQQEDSAVYLCASSLVGSGQETQYFGPGTRLLVL.

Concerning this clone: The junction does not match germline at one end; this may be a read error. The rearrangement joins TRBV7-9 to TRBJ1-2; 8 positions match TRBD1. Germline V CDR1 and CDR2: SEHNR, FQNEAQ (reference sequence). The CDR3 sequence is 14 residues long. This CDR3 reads CSSSGEQGAKGYTF. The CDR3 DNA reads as TGTTCCAGCAGCGGAGAGCAGGGGGCGAAGGGCTACACCTTC.

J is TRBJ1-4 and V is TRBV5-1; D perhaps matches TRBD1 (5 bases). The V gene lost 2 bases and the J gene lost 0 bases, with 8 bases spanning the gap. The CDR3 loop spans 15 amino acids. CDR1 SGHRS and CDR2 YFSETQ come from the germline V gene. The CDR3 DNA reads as TGCGCCAGCAGCTTACAGGAAGCAACTAATGAAAAACTGTTTTTT. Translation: CASSLQEATNEKLFF.